This T cell receptor beta chain was documented in a study of response to subunit inactivated influenza vaccine. Study-level results: That few new T cells are recruited by each seasonal influenza vaccination was the authors' suggestion.

Trimming shortened V by 1 base and J by 8 bases, and 6 bases separated the two germline ends. Germline CDR1 SEHNR, CDR2 FQNEAQ (reference sequence). CDR3 size: 12 residues. Details on this clonotype: Antigen unknown.

TCRdb passed the RT-PCR reads through MiXCR, listing each CDR3 protein once. The data show about 300,000 distinct CDR3 sequences, approximately 21% seen once. The origin of this receptor is a man between 50 and 70 years old who received an inactivated influenza vaccine. The chain carries TRBV7-9 and TRBJ2-1; D not certain. Specimen: PBMCs from blood, collected less than 22 months after vaccination. In DNA form, the CDR3 reads TGTGCCAGCAGCTTAGTTACCCATGAGCAGTTCTTC. It yields the protein CASSLVTHEQFF.